This TCR beta chain came from a study of T-cell reconstitution after alpha-beta-depleted transplantation in children. Study results and caveats: Several hundred expanded graft clones reportedly supplied alpha-beta T cells about two months after transplant. Day-60 TCRbeta diversity that was high in some patients was derived from surviving recipient T cells and thymic progenitors. By one year post-transplant, T-cell counts and diversity largely arose from T cells that were newly produced.

Unique molecular identifiers were incorporated into the prepared TCRbeta library. Each CDR3 protein gets one entry after TCRdb re-called the PCR reads with MiXCR. The top ten hold less than 60% of the sample, which has 60,000 to 100,000 distinct CDR3 sequences, around 18% seen once. This clonotype showed up just a few times. What it binds is unknown. This material consisted of PBMCs, mostly from graft donor cells, taken 360 days after TCRalphabeta/CD19-depleted stem cell transplant. The clonotype originates from a male patient aged 2-15 years who had a stem cell transplant for acute lymphoblastic leukemia, so the T cells may come from the graft donor.

The DNA for the CDR3 is TGTGCCAGCAGTTACTGGACCGGGACAGGGTGGTACAAACTGTTTTTT. It yields the protein CASSYWTGTGWYKLFF. V is TRBV6-5 and J is TRBJ1-4; TRBD1 matches 9 bases. J gave up 11 bases and V 1 base, and 11 bases lay outside the gene matches. Germline-derived CDR1 and CDR2 are MNHEY and SVGAGI. The CDR3 runs to 16 residues.